The rows below give T cell receptor beta chains drawn from one sample of a study of a mutant IDH1 vaccine in newly diagnosed glioma. Only in-frame clones appear in the TCRdb table, and some are missing; sequencing was by immunoSEQ multiplex PCR. Of about 32,000 clones in the sample, approximately 80% were seen once. The antigens these receptors bind are not known. The sequences come from PBMCs, collected from a glioma patient whose treatment included an IDH1 peptide vaccine. The receptors originated from a man aged 30 to 45 with glioma. Both conserved end residues are part of each CDR3. A D gene is named only where the DNA matches it firmly. The size of a clone is reported for some rows only, either as once, few or many, or as a class for expanded clones.

d_call | j_call | v_call | clone_size | cdr3_nt | cdr3_aa
- | TRBJ1-5 | TRBV6-6 | - | TGTGCCAGCAGACAATTGCAGGGAAGAGGGAATCAGCCCCAGCATTTT | CASRQLQGRGNQPQHF
- | TRBJ1-1 | TRBV27 | - | TGTGCCAGCAGTTTCGGAGGGTACACTGAAGCTTTCTTT | CASSFGGYTEAFF
TRBD2 | TRBJ2-3 | TRBV10-3 | - | TGTGCCATCAGTGAGACCGAAGCGGGAGGGGTCACAGATACGCAGTATTTT | CAISETEAGGVTDTQYF
TRBD2 | TRBJ2-3 | TRBV25-1 | - | TGTGCCAGCGGGAGGGGACTAGCGCCATTAACAGATACGCAGTATTTT | CASGRGLAPLTDTQYF
- | TRBJ1-1 | TRBV19 | - | TGTGCCAGTAGTATAGGGGGTCCCACTGAAGCTTTCTTT | CASSIGGPTEAFF
TRBD2 | TRBJ2-3 | TRBV4-2 | - | TGTGCCAGCAGCCAAGATCGAGCGGGAGGGGGGACAGATACGCAGTATTTT | CASSQDRAGGGTDTQYF
- | TRBJ2-3 | TRBV2 | - | TGTGCCAGCAGTGAACTCTACACAGATACGCAGTATTTT | CASSELYTDTQYF
- | TRBJ2-5 | TRBV29-1 | - | TGCAGCGCGCGGCGAGCTCCCCAAGAGACCCAGTACTTC | CSARRAPQETQYF
TRBD1 | TRBJ2-7 | TRBV5-4 | - | TGTGCCAGCAGCTTTGACAGGGATCAATCCTACGAGCAGTACTTC | CASSFDRDQSYEQYF
- | TRBJ2-1 | TRBV7-8 | - | TGTGCCAGCAGCTTTTTGGCCGGCTTCTACAATGAGCAGTTCTTC | CASSFLAGFYNEQFF
- | TRBJ1-2 | TRBV7-9 | - | TGTGCCAGCAGCCCTTTAGGAGGGAGCTATGGCTACACCTTC | CASSPLGGSYGYTF
- | TRBJ2-5 | TRBV4-2 | - | TGTGCCAGCAGTACACAGATCCAAGAGACCCAGTACTTC | CASSTQIQETQYF
TRBD1 | TRBJ2-7 | TRBV29-1 | - | TGCAGCGGGGGACAGGGGAGTATCTACGAGCAGTACTTC | CSGGQGSIYEQYF
- | TRBJ2-7 | TRBV25-1 | - | TGTGCCAGCAGTGAAAGCGAAGGGCTCGACGAGCAGTACTTC | CASSESEGLDEQYF
TRBD1 | TRBJ1-2 | TRBV14 | - | TGTGCCAGCAGCCAAGACAGGACAGGGATCTATGGCTACACCTTC | CASSQDRTGIYGYTF
- | TRBJ2-7 | TRBV18 | - | TGTGCCAGCTCACCACCGTCGGGCCTTGTCTCCTACGAGCAGTACTTC | CASSPPSGLVSYEQYF
- | TRBJ2-2 | TRBV7-9 | few | TGTGCCAGCAGCCCCTCGAGGTCACCGAACACCGGGGAGCTGTTTTTT | CASSPSRSPNTGELFF
TRBD1 | TRBJ2-1 | TRBV18 | - | TGTGCCAGCTCAGGGACAGGGGTTACTGAGCAGTTCTTC | CASSGTGVTEQFF
TRBD2 | TRBJ2-7 | TRBV6-5 | - | TGTGCCAGCAGTACTAGCGGGGGCTCCTACGAGCAGTACTTC | CASSTSGGSYEQYF
- | TRBJ2-7 | TRBV27 | - | TGTGCCAGCAGCCTAGCCCGGGACGGGTTCTACGAGCAGTACTTC | CASSLARDGFYEQYF
TRBD1 | TRBJ1-1 | TRBV19 | few | TGTGCCAGCGGACAGGGGTTCTACACTGAAGCTTTCTTT | CASGQGFYTEAFF
- | TRBJ2-7 | TRBV11-3 | - | TGTGCCAGCAGCGCAGGGGAGCGCTACGAGCAGTACTTC | CASSAGERYEQYF
TRBD1 | TRBJ2-7 | TRBV19 | - | TGTGCCAGTAGCCTATCCGGGACAGTCGCGGGTGAGCAGTACTTC | CASSLSGTVAGEQYF
- | TRBJ2-7 | TRBV7-9 | - | TGTGCCAGCACCGTCGGGACATCATCCAACGAGCAGTACTTC | CASTVGTSSNEQYF
- | TRBJ1-5 | TRBV5-8 | - | TGTGCCAGCAGCATCCCAAATCAGCCCCAGCATTTT | CASSIPNQPQHF
- | TRBJ1-2 | TRBV6-1 | - | TGTGCCAGCAACTCTGCTAACTATGGCTACACCTTC | CASNSANYGYTF
TRBD2 | TRBJ2-1 | TRBV30 | once | TGTGCCTGGGACCCTATTTTTAGCGGGAGGTACAATGAGCAGTTCTTC | CAWDPIFSGRYNEQFF